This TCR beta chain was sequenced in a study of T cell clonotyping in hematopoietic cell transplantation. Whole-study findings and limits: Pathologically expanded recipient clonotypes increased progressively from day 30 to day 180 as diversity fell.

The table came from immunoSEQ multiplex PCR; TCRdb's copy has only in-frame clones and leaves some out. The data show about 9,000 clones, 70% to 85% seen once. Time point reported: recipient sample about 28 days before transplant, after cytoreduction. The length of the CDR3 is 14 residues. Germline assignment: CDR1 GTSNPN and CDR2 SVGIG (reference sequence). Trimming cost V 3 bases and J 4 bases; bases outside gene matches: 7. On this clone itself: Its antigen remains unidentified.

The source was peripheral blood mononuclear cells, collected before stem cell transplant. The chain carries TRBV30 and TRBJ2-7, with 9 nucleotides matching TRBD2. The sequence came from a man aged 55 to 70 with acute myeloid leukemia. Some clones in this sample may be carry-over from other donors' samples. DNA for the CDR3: TGTGCCTGGAGCCGGGAGGCGGGGGGGTACGAGCAGTACTTC. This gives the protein CAWSREAGGYEQYF.